These 6 T cell receptor beta chains came from one sample sequenced in a study of cytomegalovirus exposure and HLA in healthy donors. PCR was performed using 60 Vbeta and 13 Jbeta primers. Profiled with immunoSEQ multiplex PCR; TCRdb holds only in-frame clones, not every one. The data hold about 150,000 clones, with roughly 87% observed a single time. The specimen was PBMCs. These receptor sequences come from a woman aged 35 to 49 in good health and CMV-seronegative.

This rearrangement joins TRBV2 to TRBJ2-7; 8 bases align to TRBD2. The V gene's germline CDR1 is SNHLY and CDR2 FYNNEI. The CDR3 is 14 amino acids. The ends lost 3 bases at V and 4 bases at J; junction bases unmatched: 5. For the CDR3, the DNA is TGTGCCAGCAGTGAGTGGACTAGCTCGTACGAGCAGTACTTC. It codes for CASSEWTSSYEQYF.

The rearrangement uses TRBV28 and TRBJ2-1; 7 bases fit TRBD2. In germline, CDR1 is MDHEN, CDR2 SYDVKM. The CDR3 loop spans 16 amino acids. V shed 11 bases, J shed 3 bases, and the junction held 16 bases outside the gene matches. The CDR3 is CAVRDYSQAVYNEQFF. In DNA, the CDR3 is TGTGCCGTCCGGGACTATTCTCAGGCGGTCTACAATGAGCAGTTCTTC.

The J gene is TRBJ2-7, the V gene TRBV7-9; TRBD2 agrees at 7 bases. Germline trimming cut 5 bases from V and 6 bases from J; bases unmatched to any gene: 7. The germline V gene has CDR1 SEHNR and CDR2 FQNEAQ (reference sequence). The CDR3 sequence is 13 residues long. This CDR3 is CASSHRTSLEQYF. The CDR3 region has the DNA TGTGCCAGCAGCCATCGGACTAGTCTCGAGCAGTACTTC.

The V and J genes are TRBV7-8 and TRBJ2-3, with 8 bases fitting TRBD1. The CDR3 runs to 16 residues. From germline, CDR1 is SGHVS and CDR2 FQNEAQ. The V and J ends lost 5 bases and 0 bases, in that order; junction bases with no gene match: 7. CDR3 nucleotide sequence: TGTGCCAGCAGCCCCATTTGGACAGGGAGCACAGATACGCAGTATTTT. Translating gives CASSPIWTGSTDTQYF.

The chain combines TRBV7-8 with TRBJ2-5; 10 bases match TRBD1. Per germline, CDR1 SGHVS and CDR2 FQNEAQ. V shed 3 bases and J 2 bases; nucleotides not matched to a gene: 3. CDR3 size: 15 residues. The chain's CDR3 is CASSFQGQGQETQYF. CDR3 bases: TGTGCCAGCAGCTTCCAGGGACAGGGGCAAGAGACCCAGTACTTC.

The rearrangement joins TRBV7-8 to TRBJ2-7; 10 nucleotides line up with TRBD2. CDR1 and CDR2 (germline): SGHVS, FQNEAQ. V lost 5 bases to trimming and J lost 4 bases; unmatched junction nucleotides: 11. This CDR3 is built from 16 residues. DNA for the CDR3: TGTGCCAGCAGCCCCCGTCGACTAGCGGGTTCTTACGAGCAGTACTTC. Translating gives CASSPRRLAGSYEQYF. The whole variable domain, remainder taken from reference TRBV7-8 and TRBJ2-7, is GAGVSQSPRYKVAKRGQDVALRCDPISGHVSLFWYQQALGQGPEFLTYFQNEAQLDKSGLPSDRFFAERPEGSVSTLKIQRTQQEDSAVYLCASSPRRLAGSYEQYFGPGTRLTVT.